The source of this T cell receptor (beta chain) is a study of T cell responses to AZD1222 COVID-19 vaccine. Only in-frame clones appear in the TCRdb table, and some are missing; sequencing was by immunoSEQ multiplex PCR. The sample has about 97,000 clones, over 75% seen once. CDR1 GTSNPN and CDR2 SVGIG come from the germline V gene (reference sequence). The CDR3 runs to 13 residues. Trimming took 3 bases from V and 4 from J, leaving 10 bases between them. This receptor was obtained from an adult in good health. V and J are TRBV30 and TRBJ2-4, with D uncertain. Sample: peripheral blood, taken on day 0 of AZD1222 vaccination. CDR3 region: CAWSIGRKNIQYF. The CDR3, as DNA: TGTGCCTGGAGCATAGGCCGTAAAAACATTCAGTACTTC.